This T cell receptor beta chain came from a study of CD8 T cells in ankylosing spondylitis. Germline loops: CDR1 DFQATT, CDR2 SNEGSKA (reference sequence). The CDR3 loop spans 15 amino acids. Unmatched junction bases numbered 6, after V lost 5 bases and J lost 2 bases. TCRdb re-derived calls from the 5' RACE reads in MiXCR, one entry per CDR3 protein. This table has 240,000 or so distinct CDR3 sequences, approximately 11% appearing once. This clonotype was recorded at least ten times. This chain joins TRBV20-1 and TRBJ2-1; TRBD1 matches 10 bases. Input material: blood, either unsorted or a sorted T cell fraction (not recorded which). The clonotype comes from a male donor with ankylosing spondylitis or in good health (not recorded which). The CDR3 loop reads CSASTDRGTYNEQFF. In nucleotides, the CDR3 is TGCAGTGCTTCCACGGACAGGGGGACCTACAATGAGCAGTTCTTC.